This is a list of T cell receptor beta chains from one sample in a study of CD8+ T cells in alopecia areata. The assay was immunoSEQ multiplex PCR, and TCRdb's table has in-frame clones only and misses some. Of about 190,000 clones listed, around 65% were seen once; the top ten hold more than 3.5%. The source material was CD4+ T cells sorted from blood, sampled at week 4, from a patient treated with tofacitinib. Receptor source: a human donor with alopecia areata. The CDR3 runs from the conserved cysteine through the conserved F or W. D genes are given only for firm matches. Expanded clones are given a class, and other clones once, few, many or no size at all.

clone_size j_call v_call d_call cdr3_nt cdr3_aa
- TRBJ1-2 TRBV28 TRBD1 TGTGCCAGCAGTGCCGGGACAGGGGTCTATGGCTACACCTTC CASSAGTGVYGYTF
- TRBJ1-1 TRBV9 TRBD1 TGTGCCAGCAGCGTTCAACAGGGGGAAGCTTTCTTT CASSVQQGEAFF
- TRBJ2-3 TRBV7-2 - TGTGCCAGCAGCTTGAGGGGGAGCACAGATACGCAGTATTTT CASSLRGSTDTQYF
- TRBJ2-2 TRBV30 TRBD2 TGTGCCTGGACTTGGACTAGCGGGGGGAACACCGGGGAGCTGTTTTTT CAWTWTSGGNTGELFF
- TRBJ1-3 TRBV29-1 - TGCAGCGCATCGGACCTGGCTCCTGGAAACACCATATATTTT CSASDLAPGNTIYF
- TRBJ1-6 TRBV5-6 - TGTGCCAGCAGCCCTCGGGCGTATAATTCACCCCTCCACTTT CASSPRAYNSPLHF
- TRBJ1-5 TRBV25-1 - TGTGCCAGCAGTAATCAGCCCCAGCATTTT CASSNQPQHF
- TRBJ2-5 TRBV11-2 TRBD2 TGTGCCAGCAGCGGAGGCAGCGGGGGCGTGGAGACCCAGTACTTC CASSGGSGGVETQYF
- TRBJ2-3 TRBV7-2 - TGTGCCAGCAGCTTATACCGCACAGATACGCAGTATTTT CASSLYRTDTQYF
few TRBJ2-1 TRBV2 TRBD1 TGTGCCAGCATGGGACAGGTAGAGCAGTTCTTC CASMGQVEQFF
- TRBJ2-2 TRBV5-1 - TGCGCCAGCAGCTTGGACTCTAACACCGGGGAGCTGTTTTTT CASSLDSNTGELFF
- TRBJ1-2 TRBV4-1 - TGCGCCAGCAGCCAAGGGGCTCCTCGGGGCGGCTACACCTTC CASSQGAPRGGYTF
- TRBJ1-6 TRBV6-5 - TGTGCCAGCAGTTACCACACTAAGGAATCACCCCTCCACTTT CASSYHTKESPLHF
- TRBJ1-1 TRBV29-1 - TGCAGCGTTCGTGAAGGGGGGAGGACTGAAGCTTTCTTT CSVREGGRTEAFF
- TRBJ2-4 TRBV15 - TGTGCCACCAGCAGGGGGGACCTAGCCAAAAACATTCAGTACTTC CATSRGDLAKNIQYF
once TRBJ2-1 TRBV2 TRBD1 TGTGCCAGCAGTGTCGACCCGAGGGACAGGACGTACAATGAGCAGTTCTTC CASSVDPRDRTYNEQFF
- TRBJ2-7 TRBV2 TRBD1 TGTGCCAGCAGTGCGACAGGGAATACCGAGCAGTACTTC CASSATGNTEQYF
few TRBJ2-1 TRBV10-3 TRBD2 TGTGCCATCAGTGAGCCGCGGGCGGGGGGGCCGAATGAGCAGTTCTTC CAISEPRAGGPNEQFF
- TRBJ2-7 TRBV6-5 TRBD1 TGTGCCAGCAGAATGAGGGGGCCTACCTACGAGCAGTACTTC CASRMRGPTYEQYF
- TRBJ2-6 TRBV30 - TGTGCCTGCACATCTGGGGCCAACGTCCTGACTTTC CACTSGANVLTF
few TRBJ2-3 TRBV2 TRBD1 TGTGCCACCAGCAGGGGGCCCGGTTTTGATACGCAGTATTTT CATSRGPGFDTQYF
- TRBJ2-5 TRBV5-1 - TGCGCCAGCATGAGTCACCAGCCGGGACAAGAGACCCAGTACTTC CASMSHQPGQETQYF
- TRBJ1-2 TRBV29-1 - TGCAGCGTTGAAGACCCCCGATCCAAAGCGGAGGACTACACCTTC CSVEDPRSKAEDYTF
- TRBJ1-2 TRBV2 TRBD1 TGTGCCAGCAGTCCCCTCGTAACAGGGGGAGGTGGCTACACCTTC CASSPLVTGGGGYTF
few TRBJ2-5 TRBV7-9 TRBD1 TGTGCCAGCAGCTCCTTGAGGACAGGGGCCTTCCGAGAGACCCAGTACTTC CASSSLRTGAFRETQYF
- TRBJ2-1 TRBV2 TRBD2 TGTGCCAGCGGACTAGCGGAATACAATGAGCAGTTCTTC CASGLAEYNEQFF
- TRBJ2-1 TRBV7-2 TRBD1 TGTGCCAGCAGGGCAGTAGGGACAGGACTCTACAATGAGCAGTTCTTC CASRAVGTGLYNEQFF
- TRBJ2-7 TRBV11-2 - TGTGCCAGCAGCACCGACACCGCAGTCTACGAGCAGTACTTC CASSTDTAVYEQYF
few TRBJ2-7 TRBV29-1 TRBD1 TGCAGCGTGACAGGGGGCGGCTACGAGCAGTACTTC CSVTGGGYEQYF
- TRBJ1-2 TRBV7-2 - TGTGCCAGCAGCACCGGGACGACGGAAGCGGGCTACACCTTC CASSTGTTEAGYTF
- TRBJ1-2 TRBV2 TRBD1 TGTGCCAGCAGTGTCTCAGGGGGCGACGGCTACACCTTC CASSVSGGDGYTF
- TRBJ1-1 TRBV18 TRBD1 TGTGCCACCGAAACAGGGGGGAATACTGAAGCTTTCTTT CATETGGNTEAFF
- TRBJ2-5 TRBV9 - TGTGCCAGCAGCGTAGGGTCCAGGGCCGACGGAGAGACCCAGTACTTC CASSVGSRADGETQYF
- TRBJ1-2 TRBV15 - TGTGCCACCAGCAGAGATCAGAGGGCGAGCTATGGCTACACCTTC CATSRDQRASYGYTF
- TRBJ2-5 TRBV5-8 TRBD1 TGTGCCAGCAGCTGGGACAGGGGAGAGACCCAGTACTTC CASSWDRGETQYF
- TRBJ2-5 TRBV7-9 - TGTGCCAGCAGCCCCTCCACGGGGTCGGAGACCCAGTACTTC CASSPSTGSETQYF
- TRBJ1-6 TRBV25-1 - TGTGCCAGCAGCGTCCGAGGGATTCAGGGTTCACCCCTCCACTTT CASSVRGIQGSPLHF
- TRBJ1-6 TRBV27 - TGTGCCAGCAGCGACAGCTCCTATAATTCACCCCTCCACTTT CASSDSSYNSPLHF
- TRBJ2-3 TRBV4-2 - TGTGCCAGCAGCCAAGATCCGGTTGGGGGATCCACAGATACGCAGTATTTT CASSQDPVGGSTDTQYF
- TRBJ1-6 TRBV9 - TGTGCCAGCAGCGCAACATCCCAGGCACCCCTCCACTTT CASSATSQAPLHF
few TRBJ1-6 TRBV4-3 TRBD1 TGCGCCAGCAGCCAACAGGGGGCCGATTCACCCCTCCACTTT CASSQQGADSPLHF
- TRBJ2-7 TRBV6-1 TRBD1 TGTGCCAGCAGTTTCGGGACAGGGTTCTCCTACGAGCAGTACTTC CASSFGTGFSYEQYF
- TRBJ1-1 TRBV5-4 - TGTGCCAGCACCACGGGTGTATGGGCTGAAGCTTTCTTT CASTTGVWAEAFF
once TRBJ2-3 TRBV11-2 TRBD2 TGTGCCAGCAGCAACAGACTAGCGGGGGGGCCAGCAGATACGCAGTATTTT CASSNRLAGGPADTQYF
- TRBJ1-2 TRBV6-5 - TGTGCCAGCAGTTACACCGTTCGGGGAGGCTACACCTTC CASSYTVRGGYTF
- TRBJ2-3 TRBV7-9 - TGTGCCAGCAGCGAGGGCCTGTGGGATACGCAGTATTTT CASSEGLWDTQYF
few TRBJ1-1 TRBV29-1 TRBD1 TGCAGCGTTAGGACAGGGCTGGGTAACACTGAAGCTTTCTTT CSVRTGLGNTEAFF